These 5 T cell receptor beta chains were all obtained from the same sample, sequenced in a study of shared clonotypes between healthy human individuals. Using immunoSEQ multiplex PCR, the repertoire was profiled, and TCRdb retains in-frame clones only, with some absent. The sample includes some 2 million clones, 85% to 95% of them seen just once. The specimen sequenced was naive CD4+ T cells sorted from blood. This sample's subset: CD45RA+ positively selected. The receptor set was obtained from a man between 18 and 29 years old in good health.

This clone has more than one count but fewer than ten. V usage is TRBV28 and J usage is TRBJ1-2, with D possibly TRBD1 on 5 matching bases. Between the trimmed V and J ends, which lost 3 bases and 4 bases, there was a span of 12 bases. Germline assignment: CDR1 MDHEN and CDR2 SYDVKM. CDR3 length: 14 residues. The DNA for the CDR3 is TGTGCCAGCAGTTTCTCCCAGGGTACCTATGGCTACACCTTC. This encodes CASSFSQGTYGYTF.

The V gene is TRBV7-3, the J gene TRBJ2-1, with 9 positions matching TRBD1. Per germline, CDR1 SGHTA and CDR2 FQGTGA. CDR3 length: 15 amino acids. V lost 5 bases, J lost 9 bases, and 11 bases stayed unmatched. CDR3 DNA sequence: TGTGCCAGCAGCCCAATGGGACAGGGAGGAGGTGAGCAGTTCTTC. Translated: CASSPMGQGGGEQFF. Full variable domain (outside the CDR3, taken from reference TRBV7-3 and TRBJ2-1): GAGVSQTPSNKVTEKGKYVELRCDPISGHTALYWYRQSLGQGPEFLIYFQGTGAADDSGLPNDRFFAVRPEGSVSTLKIQRTERGDSAVYLCASSPMGQGGGEQFFGPGTRLTVL.

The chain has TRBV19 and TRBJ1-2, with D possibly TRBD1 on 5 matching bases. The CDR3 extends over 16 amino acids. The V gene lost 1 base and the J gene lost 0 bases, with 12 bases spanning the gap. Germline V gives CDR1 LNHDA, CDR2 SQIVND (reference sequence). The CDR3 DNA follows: TGTGCCAGTAGTATAGTACAGGCCCGAGCTAACTATGGCTACACCTTC. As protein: CASSIVQARANYGYTF.

CDR3 loop: CAWSGLAGGRQFF. CDR3 nucleotides: TGTGCCTGGAGCGGACTAGCGGGTGGAAGGCAGTTCTTC. This chain uses TRBV30 with TRBJ2-1; TRBD2 matches 11 bases. This CDR3 has 13 residues. The trim removed 3 bases at V and 12 bases at J, leaving 7 bases unmatched. Germline V gene lookup returns CDR1 GTSNPN and CDR2 SVGIG (reference sequence).

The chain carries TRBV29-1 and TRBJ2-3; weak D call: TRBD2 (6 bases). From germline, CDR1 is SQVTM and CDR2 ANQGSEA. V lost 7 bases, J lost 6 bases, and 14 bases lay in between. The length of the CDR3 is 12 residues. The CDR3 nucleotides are TGCAGCGCCACGGACGGAGGGGATACGCAGTATTTT. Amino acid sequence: CSATDGGDTQYF.